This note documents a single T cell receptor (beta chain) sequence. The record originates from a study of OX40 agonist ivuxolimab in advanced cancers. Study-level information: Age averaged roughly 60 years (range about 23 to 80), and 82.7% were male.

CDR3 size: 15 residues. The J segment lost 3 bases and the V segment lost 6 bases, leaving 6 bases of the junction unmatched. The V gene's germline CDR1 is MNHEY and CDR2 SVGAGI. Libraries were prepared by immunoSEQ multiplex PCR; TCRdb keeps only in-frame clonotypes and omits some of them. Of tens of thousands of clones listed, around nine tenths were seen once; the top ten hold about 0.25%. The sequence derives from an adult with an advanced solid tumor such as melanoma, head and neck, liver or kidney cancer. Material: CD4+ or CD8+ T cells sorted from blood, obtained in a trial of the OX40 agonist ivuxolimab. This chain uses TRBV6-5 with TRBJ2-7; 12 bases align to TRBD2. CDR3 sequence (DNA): TGTGCCAGCAGATCAATGACTAGCGGGAGCTACGAGCAGTACTTC. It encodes CASRSMTSGSYEQYF.